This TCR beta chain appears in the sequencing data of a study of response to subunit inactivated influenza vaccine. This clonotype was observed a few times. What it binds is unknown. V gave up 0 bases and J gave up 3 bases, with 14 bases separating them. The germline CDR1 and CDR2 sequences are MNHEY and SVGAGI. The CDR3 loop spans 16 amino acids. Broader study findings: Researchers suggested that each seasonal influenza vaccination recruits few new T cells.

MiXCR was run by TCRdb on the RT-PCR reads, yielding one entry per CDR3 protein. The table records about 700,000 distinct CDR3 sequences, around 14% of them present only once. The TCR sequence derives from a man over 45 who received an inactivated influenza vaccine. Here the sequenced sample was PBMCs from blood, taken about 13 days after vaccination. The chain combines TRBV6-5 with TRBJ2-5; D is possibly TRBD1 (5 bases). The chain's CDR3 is CASSYSGLGMEETQYF. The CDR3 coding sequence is TGTGCCAGCAGTTACTCGGGGCTAGGGATGGAAGAGACCCAGTACTTC.